This T cell receptor beta chain comes out of a study of blood T cell repertoires in COVID-19 (dated by TCRdb to about 2020). A note on the overall study: Collaborator samples came from the United States, Italy and Spain and covered acute and convalescent phases of COVID-19. Where available, HLA class I and class II types were taken from metadata supplied by the sample provider and were not determined by assay-based typing. The material from the prospective study consisted of cDNA or gDNA derived from T cells, B-cell-depleted T cells, or PBMCs. A freely available public database, intended as a resource for researchers studying the immune response to SARS-CoV-2, is where the repertoires were released. A de-identified subject ID, COVID-19 status, age in years and sex were almost always included in the sample metadata. Subjects who had been exposed to COVID-19, were actively infected with it, or had recovered from it provided the deeply sampled blood TCRbeta repertoires that made up the dataset. The samples were drawn from two sources: the first 160 participants of the ongoing ImmuneRACE study, and approximately 1,300 subjects contributed by 6 global collaborators. General findings and caveats noted by the study authors: The amount of clinical and demographic metadata varied by source and participant and was provided uncurated.

About this clone: It has no known antigen specificity. The input lacks base qualities; no much larger clone sits a single base away.

TCRbeta CDR3 regions were amplified from genomic DNA by means of the immunoSEQ Assay, a bias-controlled multiplex PCR. Per the original workflow: Within the assay, amplification of reference gene primers was used to estimate how many nucleated cells each sample contained. To quantify the absolute abundance of each unique TCRbeta CDR3 rearrangement, sequence reads were collapsed and filtered. Productive Simpson clonality was computed per sample as the square root of Simpson's diversity index over productive rearrangements. This immuneACCESS table, as held by TCRdb, lists in-frame sequences with V and J called but not all clones. Of the missing ones, under half trace to an unresolved V gene in checked studies; the others have no known cause. From that table come the V and J calls and clone size; the DNA was used to work out D and trimming. This sample holds roughly 190,000 clones; more than 75% were observed only once. The biggest ten clones account for around 3.3% of the sample.

The collaborating institutions used their own protocols to collect whole blood in K2EDTA tubes. For TCRbeta analysis, collaborators shipped samples as frozen whole blood, isolated PBMCs, or DNA extracted from either of those sample types. Specimen: peripheral blood. The clonotype comes from a man in his sixties or seventies with acute or convalescent COVID-19.

The CDR3 is CASSQTGSRDSPLHF. The DNA sequence follows: TGTGCCAGCAGCCAAACGGGGAGTAGGGATTCACCCCTCCACTTT. This chain is built from TRBV7-3 and TRBJ1-6; the D gene cannot be resolved reliably. The germline V gene encodes CDR1 SGHTA and CDR2 FQGTGA. V sheds 5 bases and J sheds 8 bases, leaving 16 bases between their ends. From the cysteine up to the phenylalanine, the CDR3 has a length of 15 residues. Here the CDR3 DNA is all that survives: 45 bases in frame from base 1.